This T cell receptor beta chain is from a study of regulatory T cells in long-lasting Graves disease. Construction of the TCR beta libraries employed iRepertoire HTBI primers in conjunction with Arm-PCR of CDR3 regions. A single record per CDR3 protein comes from TCRdb applying MiXCR to the multiplex PCR reads. The data contain 530,000 or so distinct CDR3 sequences, 15% to 20% of them seen just once; the ten biggest clones take up about 11%. This clonotype was recorded at least ten times. Per the germline V gene, CDR1 is SNHLY and CDR2 is FYNNEI. The V end was cut by 4 bases, the J end by 4 bases, with 8 bases between. CDR3 size: 13 residues. Specified time point: newly diagnosed GD, antithyroid drugs for less than 3 months. Isolated PBMC RNA provided the starting material for the TCR library. The same sample was also studied in work on T cells in Graves' hyperthyroidism and ophthalmopathy.

The TCR sequence derives from a man between 18 and 35 years old with Graves disease. The sample consisted of peripheral blood mononuclear cells (PBMCs), taken at new diagnosis, from a patient treated with antithyroid drugs. The rearrangement joins TRBV2 to TRBJ2-1; TRBD1 is a possible D gene (5 bases). Written as DNA, the CDR3 is TGTGCCAGCAGTGCGCAGGGTTACAATGAGCAGTTCTTC. The encoded protein is CASSAQGYNEQFF. Variable domain in full (rest from reference TRBV2 and TRBJ2-1): EPEVTQTPSHQVTQMGQEVILRCVPISNHLYFYWYRQILGQKVEFLVSFYNNEISEKSEIFDDQFSVERPDGSNFTLKIRSTKLEDSAMYFCASSAQGYNEQFFGPGTRLTVL.